The next 28 T cell receptor beta chains were all read from a single sample in a study of breast tumors, draining lymph nodes, adjacent tissues. In TCRdb, the multiplex PCR reads were re-called with MiXCR into one record per CDR3 protein. The table records under 250,000 distinct CDR3 sequences, approximately 29% of them present only once. Axillary draining lymph nodes of breast cancer patients supplied the node samples. The sequencing sample was made of axillary lymph node tissue. These receptors all stem from a female donor with breast cancer. Some clones in this sample may be carry-over from other donors' samples.

This clonotype was seen many times. The chain is built from TRBV7-8 and TRBJ2-1, with 7 bases matching TRBD1. Germline V gene data show CDR1 as SGHVS and CDR2 as FQNEAQ. CDR3 length: 17 amino acids. V gave up 6 bases and J gave up 5 bases; unmatched junction bases: 16. CDR3: CASRPVTGRWDDNEQFF. CDR3 DNA: TGTGCCAGCAGACCAGTGACAGGGAGATGGGACGACAATGAGCAGTTCTTC.

This clonotype came up many times. The rearrangement links TRBV5-5 to TRBJ2-2; 8 nucleotides agree with TRBD1. Trimming removed 4 bases from V and 1 base from J; junction bases left unmatched: 6. The CDR3 sequence is 16 residues long. Germline-derived CDR1 and CDR2 are SGHKS and YYEKEE (reference sequence). CDR3 DNA sequence: TGTGCCAGCAGCGAGAGGACAGGGCAGAACACCGGGGAGCTGTTTTTT. Protein product: CASSERTGQNTGELFF.

This clonotype was counted many times. This rearrangement joins TRBV6-2 or TRBV6-3 to TRBJ1-2, with 8 bases fitting TRBD1. Germline CDR1 reads MNHEY; CDR2 reads SVGEGT. CDR3 length: 17 residues. V was pared by 4 bases and J by 4 bases, with 14 bases of the junction left unmatched. CDR3 sequence: CASSSDPPPGQAYGYTF. The CDR3 coding sequence is TGTGCCAGCAGTTCCGACCCGCCGCCGGGACAGGCCTATGGCTACACCTTC.

V and J are TRBV29-1 and TRBJ2-1; 10 bases agree with TRBD2. Per the germline V gene, CDR1 is SQVTM and CDR2 is ANQGSEA. The CDR3 runs 17 residues. After removal of 7 bases from V and 6 bases from J, the junction contained 18 bases not matched to a gene. The CDR3 loop reads CSGERGRYSSGGNEQFF. The DNA for the CDR3 is TGCAGCGGTGAGCGCGGGCGGTATTCTAGCGGGGGCAATGAGCAGTTCTTC.

This clonotype has ten or more counts. The J gene is TRBJ2-3, the V gene TRBV30; D tentatively fits TRBD1 or TRBD2 (5 bases each). V lost 2 bases and J 6 bases, leaving 18 bases between the germline ends. This CDR3 has 15 residues. Germline V gene sequence: CDR1 GTSNPN, CDR2 SVGIG (reference sequence). CDR3 sequence: CAWSRGQGALDTQYF. The CDR3 DNA reads as TGTGCCTGGAGTAGAGGGCAAGGGGCCCTGGATACGCAGTATTTT.

This clonotype was recorded a few times. This chain uses TRBV3-1 with TRBJ2-1; D perhaps matches TRBD2 (5 bases). Per germline, CDR1 LGHDT and CDR2 YNNKEL (reference sequence). CDR3 size: 15 residues. V was pared by 0 bases and J by 8 bases, with 14 bases between. The CDR3 bases are TGTGCCAGCAGCCAAGATCGATTGTCTAGCTATGAGCAGTTCTTC. It specifies CASSQDRLSSYEQFF.

This clonotype was seen many times. The chain recombines TRBV9 with TRBJ2-7; D tentatively fits TRBD1 or TRBD2 (5 bases each). The germline V and J ends were trimmed by 3 bases and 2 bases, with 18 bases remaining between them. This CDR3 spans 16 amino acids. Per germline, CDR1 SGDLS and CDR2 YYNGEE. This chain's CDR3 is CASSEDPGPTPYEQYF. The CDR3 DNA follows: TGTGCCAGCAGCGAGGATCCGGGACCGACTCCCTACGAGCAGTACTTC.

This clonotype was recorded at least ten times. The chain has TRBV7-9 and TRBJ2-3; no firm D call. CDR3 length: 14 residues. The V gene's germline CDR1 is SEHNR and CDR2 FQNEAQ (reference sequence). With 2 bases removed from V and 4 bases from J, the gap between germline ends came to 10 bases. CDR3 in amino acids: CASSLKAAPDTQYF. CDR3 nucleotide sequence: TGTGCCAGCAGCTTAAAGGCAGCCCCAGATACGCAGTATTTT.

This clonotype was detected only a few times. This may come from a read error, since a much larger clone is one base off. This chain joins TRBV6-1 and TRBJ1-6; D ambiguous. The CDR3 length is 16 residues. Deletions cut 5 bases from V and 2 bases from J, with 13 bases between. The germline V gene encodes CDR1 MNHNS and CDR2 SASEGT. The CDR3 reads CASSQTQFAYNSPLHF. The CDR3 region has the DNA TGTGCCAGCAGTCAAACCCAATTTGCCTATAATTCACCCCTCCACTTT.

Regarding this clonotype: Just one base apart from a much larger clone, this may be a read error. The chain employs TRBV20-1 and TRBJ1-2; D is uncertain. Deletions cut 6 bases from V and 4 bases from J, with 21 bases between. The CDR3 consists of 15 residues. Germline V gene lookup returns CDR1 DFQATT and CDR2 SNEGSKA (reference sequence). CDR3 sequence (DNA): TGCAGTGCCAGCTTAACGCAAACAGCTACCTATGGCTACACCTTC. Residues: CSASLTQTATYGYTF.

About this clonotype itself: A much larger clone is a single base away; this may be a read error. The chain has TRBV12-3 or TRBV12-4 and TRBJ1-5; 10 bases are a match to TRBD1. This CDR3 is 16 amino acids long. The V gene end was trimmed by 5 bases and the J gene end by 2 bases; junction bases not matched to a gene: 6. The CDR3 coding sequence is TGTGCCAGCAGTCTTTCCGGGACAGGGGGCAATCAGCCCCAGCATTTT. Residues: CASSLSGTGGNQPQHF.

This clonotype was found many times. The chain uses TRBV20-1 and TRBJ2-1; D may be TRBD2 (6 bases). Germline CDR1 reads DFQATT; CDR2 reads SNEGSKA (reference sequence). Trimming took 0 bases from V and 9 from J, leaving 12 bases between them. The CDR3 runs to 13 residues. The CDR3 bases are TGCAGTGCTAGAGATGGGGCGGGATTTGAGCAGTTCTTC. Its translation: CSARDGAGFEQFF.

This rearrangement joins TRBV6-5 to TRBJ1-4, with a weak D call TRBD1 (5 bases). V shed 2 bases and J shed 8 bases, with 27 bases lying between them. The germline V gene encodes CDR1 MNHEY and CDR2 SVGAGI. There are 19 residues in the CDR3. The CDR3 is CASSYRLHRGTTVEEKLFF. In DNA form, the CDR3 reads TGTGCCAGCAGTTACCGCTTACACCGGGGGACCACCGTGGAGGAAAAACTGTTTTTT.

This clonotype was recorded many times. The chain combines TRBV20-1 with TRBJ2-5; 11 nucleotides align to TRBD2. V trimming: 2 bases; J trimming: 1 base; junction bases outside the gene matches: 3. The CDR3 length is 15 residues. The germline CDR1 and CDR2 sequences are DFQATT and SNEGSKA (reference sequence). Written as DNA, the CDR3 is TGCAGTGCTAGAAATAGCGGGAGGGCCCAAGAGACCCAGTACTTC. This sequence encodes CSARNSGRAQETQYF.

There are many counts of this clonotype. The chain carries TRBV20-1 and TRBJ2-1; TRBD2 agrees at 7 bases. The CDR3 contains 15 residues. The V gene end was trimmed by 0 bases and the J gene end by 6 bases; junction bases not matched to a gene: 8. CDR1 DFQATT and CDR2 SNEGSKA come from the germline V gene (reference sequence). The CDR3 DNA sequence: TGCAGTGCTAGAGAGGGTGCGGGAGCTGGCAATGAGCAGTTCTTC. Translation: CSAREGAGAGNEQFF.

Comment on this clonotype: A much more abundant neighbour one base away suggests this may be a read error. This chain joins TRBV6-1 and TRBJ2-3; the match to TRBD1 covers 8 bases. Germline V gives CDR1 MNHNS, CDR2 SASEGT. The CDR3 extends over 13 amino acids. Germline trimming cut 7 bases from V and 4 bases from J; bases unmatched to any gene: 4. The DNA for the CDR3 is TGTGCCAGCATTGACAGGGGACCAGATACGCAGTATTTT. This codes for CASIDRGPDTQYF.

The chain couples TRBV27 to TRBJ1-4; no reliable D call. The V end was cut by 6 bases, the J end by 4 bases, with 12 bases between. The CDR3 sequence is 14 residues long. Germline CDR1 MNHEY, CDR2 SMNVEV (reference sequence). The DNA of the CDR3 is TGTGCCAGCAGAGGGATGGGCCTTAATGAAAAACTGTTTTTT. Its protein product is CASRGMGLNEKLFF.

As for this clonotype: This CDR3 fails to terminate in the conserved phenylalanine or tryptophan, so it likely reflects a read error. The CDR3 sequence is CASSRGQGRPSNYGYTL. CDR3 nucleotide sequence: TGTGCCAGCAGTCGCGGACAGGGGCGCCCTTCTAACTATGGCTACACCCTC. This chain uses TRBV28 with TRBJ1-2, with 9 nucleotides matching TRBD1. This CDR3 is built from 17 residues. Germline V CDR1 and CDR2: MDHEN, SYDVKM. With 5 bases clipped from V and 0 bases from J, the junction kept 10 bases outside the gene matches.

In this sample, this clonotype turned up a few times. A much larger clonotype is one base distant, so this may be a read error. This CDR3 is CSARDLQGITGYTF. CDR3 DNA: TGCAGTGCTAGAGATCTACAGGGGATTACCGGCTACACCTTC. The chain links TRBV20-1 to TRBJ1-2; 7 bases map to TRBD1. The germline gives CDR1 DFQATT, CDR2 SNEGSKA (reference sequence). The CDR3 spans 14 residues. The ends lost 0 bases at V and 8 bases at J; junction bases unmatched: 9.

This clonotype was observed at least ten times. The J gene is TRBJ2-1, the V gene TRBV6-6, with TRBD1 identical over 8 bases. CDR1 is MNHNY, CDR2 SVGAGI, per germline (reference sequence). The CDR3 consists of 14 residues. J lost 5 bases, V lost 6 bases, and 6 bases had no gene match. CDR3: CASRPRDRNNEQFF. Here the CDR3 DNA reads TGTGCCAGCAGGCCCCGGGACAGGAACAATGAGCAGTTCTTC.

About this clonotype itself: A read error may explain this, as a much larger clone is one base away. The V gene is TRBV30, the J gene TRBJ1-5; tentatively, D is TRBD1 (6 bases). Trimming took off 4 bases at V and 4 bases at J, with 14 bases between the two ends. The germline V gene has CDR1 GTSNPN and CDR2 SVGIG (reference sequence). The CDR3 runs to 14 residues. Here the CDR3 DNA reads TGTGCCTGGAAAGGACAGTCTGCTAATCAGCCCCAGCATTTT. It codes for CAWKGQSANQPQHF.

In this sample, this clonotype turned up many times. This sequence joins TRBV5-6 and TRBJ1-6; 9 nucleotides agree with TRBD1. Germline V gives CDR1 SGHDT, CDR2 YYEEEE. Trimming cost V 3 bases and J 9 bases; bases outside gene matches: 7. The CDR3 runs to 15 residues. CDR3 bases: TGTGCCAGCAGCTCCGGGACAGGGATAAGTTCACCCCTCCACTTT. Its translation is CASSSGTGISSPLHF.

This clonotype was seen a few times. In this CDR3 the conserved last residue, phenylalanine or tryptophan, is missing, so a read error is likely. The V and J genes are TRBV9 and TRBJ1-2, with D possibly matching TRBD1 (5 bases). V lost 4 bases to trimming and J lost 4 bases, with 14 bases between them. Per germline, CDR1 SGDLS and CDR2 YYNGEE. This CDR3 comprises 14 residues. Written as DNA, the CDR3 is TGTGCCAGCAGCTTGGCGGGGGAGAGCTATGGCTACACCATC. It yields the protein CASSLAGESYGYTI.

Comments on this clonotype: At one end the junction does not follow the germline gene, possibly because of a read error. V gene TRBV7-3 combines with J gene TRBJ1-5; D is perhaps TRBD1 (5 bases). The CDR3 loop spans 14 amino acids. Germline CDR1 and CDR2: SGHTA and FQGTGA. CDR3 protein: CAGSLGTGDQPQHF. The CDR3 DNA sequence: TGTGCCGGCAGCTTAGGGACGGGAGATCAGCCCCAGCATTTT.

The chain joins TRBV6-2 or TRBV6-3 to TRBJ2-2, with TRBD1 identical over 7 bases. J gave up 4 bases and V 10 bases, and 12 bases lay outside the gene matches. The CDR3 contains 15 residues. Per germline, CDR1 MNHEY and CDR2 SVGEGT. The CDR3 spells CATLSRGLGTGELFF. Here the CDR3 DNA reads TGTGCCACCCTAAGTAGGGGGCTCGGCACCGGGGAGCTGTTTTTT.

In this sample, this clonotype turned up many times. The gene calls are TRBV18 and TRBJ2-6; 9 bases are a match to TRBD1. The CDR3 runs to 17 residues. Looked up from germline, CDR1 is KGHSH and CDR2 is LQKENI. Trimming at V came to 1 base and at J to 3 bases, leaving 4 bases not matched to a gene. The CDR3 nucleotides read TGTGCCAGCTCACCACAGGGACAGGGACTTGGGGCCAACGTCCTGACTTTC. Translation gives CASSPQGQGLGANVLTF.

The chain combines TRBV11-3 with TRBJ2-5; 11 bases line up with TRBD1. After removal of 5 bases from V and 13 bases from J, the junction contained 12 bases not matched to a gene. Germline loops: CDR1 SGHNT, CDR2 YENEEA. This CDR3 has 14 amino acids. The CDR3 bases are TGTGCCAGCAGCCGGGACAGGGGGACAGAGGCCCGGTACTTC. Translation gives CASSRDRGTEARYF.

The genes are TRBV24-1 and TRBJ2-5; no reliable D call. The CDR3 is made up of 12 amino acids. CDR1 is KGHDR, CDR2 SFDVKD, per germline. V lost 12 bases and J 2 bases, leaving 12 bases between the germline ends. CDR3 protein: CALLTGQETQYF. CDR3 DNA sequence: TGTGCCCTCTTGACGGGTCAAGAGACCCAGTACTTC.